This T cell receptor (beta chain) was sequenced during a study of ipilimumab plus nivolumab after autologous stem cell transplantation (dated by TCRdb to about 2021). Regarding the complete study: The median number of doses received by trial patients was 5 for ipilimumab and 8 for nivolumab. Both primary refractory and relapsed disease were represented in the DLBCL cohort, where 18-month progression-free survival was approximately 86% and 30%, respectively. Patients undergoing autologous transplant for high-risk diffuse large B cell lymphoma, mature T cell lymphoma, or multiple myeloma were enrolled in the trial. Under 40 patients made up the trial's intent-to-treat population.

The library was prepared using the immunoSEQ multiplex PCR assay. TCRdb retrieved this table from immuneACCESS and kept in-frame rearrangements only. Not all clones are present; in checked studies, unresolved V genes account for under half, and no reason is known for the remainder. For this sample the table gives some 25,000 clones, of which about 86% were detected only once. 5.2% of the sample is in the top ten clones. With regard to this clone: Its recognized antigen is unknown. Base qualities are not provided; no much larger clone lies one nucleotide away.

Overall study outcomes, separate from this receptor: The authors stated that profiles of the T cell receptor repertoire, regulatory T cell phenotype and gut microbiota provided a biologic rationale for studying this approach further. Combined checkpoint inhibition as post-transplant consolidation was concluded by the authors to appear tolerable.

Ipilimumab was given at 1 mg/kg intravenously on day 1 of selected weeks, and checkpoint therapy started 14 to 28 days after autologous transplant. Nivolumab was administered at 3 mg/kg intravenously on day 1 of weeks 1, 4, 7, 10, and every two weeks through week 26. This was a Phase Ib clinical trial that tested ipilimumab plus nivolumab, given as combined checkpoint inhibition, for consolidation following autologous stem cell transplantation. Sequenced here: PBMCs, sampled in a trial of ipilimumab plus nivolumab as post-transplant consolidation. This clonotype was obtained from a male donor with diffuse large B-cell lymphoma.

The DNA sequence reads TGCGCCAGCACTCTCGACGGGGCGAACACTGAAGCTTTCTTT. The encoded protein is CASTLDGANTEAFF. This sequence uses TRBV5-1 and TRBJ1-1; possibly the D gene is TRBD1, per 5 matching bases. The CDR3 has 14 amino acids, counting the end cysteine and phenylalanine. Of all the DNA, just the CDR3 is kept, 42 bases in frame from base 1. CDR1 and CDR2 are drawn from the germline V gene: SGHRS, YFSETQ. V loses 6 bases of germline sequence and J loses 1 base, and the interval between the two ends is 13 bases.